The 8 T cell receptor beta chains presented below share a single source sample, sequenced in a study of T-cell reconstitution after alpha-beta-depleted transplantation in children. This sample's TCRbeta library carried unique molecular identifier barcodes. TCRdb used MiXCR to reprocess the PCR reads, holding one entry per CDR3 protein. The sample includes approximately 400,000 distinct CDR3 sequences, 15% to 20% of them seen just once. The starting material was PBMCs, mostly from graft donor cells, obtained 360 days after TCRalphabeta/CD19-depleted stem cell transplant. The receptors were sampled from a boy under two years old who had a stem cell transplant for Wiskott-Aldrich syndrome, so the T cells may come from the graft donor.

The chain carries TRBV9 and TRBJ2-3; no definite D call. The CDR3 consists of 14 residues. Germline lookup yields CDR1 SGDLS and CDR2 YYNGEE. Trimming took 3 bases from V and 6 from J, leaving 14 bases between them. The chain's CDR3 is CASSADVFSDTQYF. CDR3 coding DNA: TGTGCCAGCAGCGCCGACGTCTTTTCGGATACGCAGTATTTT. Full variable domain (remainder filled in from reference TRBV9 and TRBJ2-3): DSGVTQTPKHLITATGQRVTLRCSPRSGDLSVYWYQQSLDQGLQFLIQYYNGEERAKGNILERFSAQQFPDLHSELNLSSLELGDSALYFCASSADVFSDTQYFGPGTRLTVL.

V usage is TRBV29-1 and J usage is TRBJ1-2; no clear D gene. The germline gives CDR1 SQVTM, CDR2 ANQGSEA. The V end lost 5 bases, the J end lost 3 bases, and 10 bases lay between the germline ends. The CDR3 runs 12 residues. The CDR3 spells CSVYDKDYGYTF. For the CDR3, the DNA is TGCAGCGTTTATGATAAAGACTATGGCTACACCTTC.

V gene TRBV7-9 combines with J gene TRBJ2-5; a weak D match, TRBD1 (6 bases). The CDR3 spans 15 residues. CDR1 SEHNR and CDR2 FQNEAQ come from the germline V gene (reference sequence). Deletions cut 3 bases from V and 5 bases from J, with 16 bases between. CDR3 region: CASSFFRGEEETQYF. CDR3 nucleotides: TGTGCCAGCAGCTTTTTCAGGGGAGAGGAGGAGACCCAGTACTTC.

This clonotype turned up a few times. Sequence at one end of the junction differs from germline and may be a read error. The rearrangement joins TRBV5-6 to TRBJ1-1; D unclear. Germline V gene lookup returns CDR1 SGHDT and CDR2 YYEEEE. The CDR3 consists of 14 residues. CDR3 nucleotides: TGTGCCAGCAGCTTGTATGTCTTGAATACTGAAGCTTTCTTT. Amino acid sequence: CASSLYVLNTEAFF. The full variable domain, rest sourced from reference TRBV5-6 and TRBJ1-1, is DAGVTQSPTHLIKTRGQQVTLRCSPKSGHDTVSWYQQALGQGPQFIFQYYEEEERQRGNFPDRFSGHQFPNYSSELNVNALLLGDSALYLCASSLYVLNTEAFFGQGTRLTVV.

In this sample, this clonotype turned up a few times. The chain is built from TRBV19 and TRBJ1-5; D is unresolved. The CDR3 sequence is 13 residues long. Trimming shortened V by 4 bases and J by 7 bases, and 11 bases separated the two germline ends. Germline CDR1 LNHDA, CDR2 SQIVND (reference sequence). The CDR3 spells CASSSWDGQPQHF. CDR3 in DNA: TGTGCCAGTAGTAGCTGGGATGGACAGCCCCAGCATTTT. Full variable domain (missing parts from reference TRBV19 and TRBJ1-5): DGGITQSPKYLFRKEGQNVTLSCEQNLNHDAMYWYRQDPGQGLRLIYYSQIVNDFQKGDIAEGYSVSREKKESFPLTVTSAQKNPTAFYLCASSSWDGQPQHFGDGTRLSIL.

This clonotype was recorded a few times. The chain is built from TRBV10-3 and TRBJ2-7; maybe TRBD1 (6 bases). The V end was cut by 6 bases, the J end by 1 base, with 10 bases between. The CDR3 is 13 residues long. Germline V gene data show CDR1 as ENHRY and CDR2 as SYGVKD. CDR3 protein: CAISRDTSYEQYF. CDR3 bases: TGTGCCATCAGCCGGGACACGTCCTACGAGCAGTACTTC.

This chain joins TRBV6-6 and TRBJ2-1, with a tentative D call TRBD1 (6 bases). This CDR3 is built from 12 residues. CDR1 MNHNY and CDR2 SVGAGI come from the germline V gene (reference sequence). Trimming took off 6 bases at V and 9 bases at J, with 12 bases between the two ends. CDR3 protein: CASSHRVSEQFF. The CDR3 nucleotides read TGTGCCAGCAGCCACAGGGTTAGTGAGCAGTTCTTC.

There are a few counts of this clonotype. The chain recombines TRBV20-1 with TRBJ1-2; TRBD1 might be the D (6 bases). Per the germline V gene, CDR1 is DFQATT and CDR2 is SNEGSKA (reference sequence). V lost 2 bases to trimming and J lost 4 bases, with 8 bases between them. The CDR3 extends over 12 amino acids. DNA of the CDR3: TGCAGTGCTAGAATACAGGGCTATGGCTACACCTTC. Translated, it gives CSARIQGYGYTF.